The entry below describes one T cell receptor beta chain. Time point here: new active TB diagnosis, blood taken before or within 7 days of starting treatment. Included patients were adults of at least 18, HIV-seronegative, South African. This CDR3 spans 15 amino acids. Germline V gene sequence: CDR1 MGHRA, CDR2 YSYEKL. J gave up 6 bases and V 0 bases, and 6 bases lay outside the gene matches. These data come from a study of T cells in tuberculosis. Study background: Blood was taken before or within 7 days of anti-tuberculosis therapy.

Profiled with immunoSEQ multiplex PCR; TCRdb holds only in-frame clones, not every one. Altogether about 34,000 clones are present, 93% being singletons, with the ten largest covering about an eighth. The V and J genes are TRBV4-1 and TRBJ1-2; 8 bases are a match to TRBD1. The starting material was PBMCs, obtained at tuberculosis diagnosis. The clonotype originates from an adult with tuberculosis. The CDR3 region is CASSQDWTGQDGYTF. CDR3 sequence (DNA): TGCGCCAGCAGCCAAGACTGGACGGGACAGGATGGCTACACCTTC.